The table lists the clone carrying this TCR beta chain with many counts. Its antigen is still unknown. TCR beta CDR3 regions were amplified from RNA transcripts. An initial round of RT-PCR targeting the TCR CDR3 relied on the HTBI primer set. From the multiplex PCR reads, TCRdb called clonotypes with MiXCR, one entry per CDR3 protein. Of some 620,000 distinct CDR3 sequences in the sample, under 20% are singletons; the top ten hold around 4%. This entry is derived from a study of T cells in Graves' hyperthyroidism and ophthalmopathy. About the study: Peripheral blood was obtained at initial diagnosis, preceding any treatment. Study-level points and caveats: From stable hyperthyroidism, ophthalmopathy was set apart by a 13 V-J model.

Researchers defined stable Graves' hyperthyroidism as no ophthalmopathy progression within 18 months. The clonotype originates from a woman aged 25 to 39 with Graves' hyperthyroidism. Sequencing was done on a sample of blood.

The CDR3 spells CASSLLTEYNEQFF. In DNA form, the CDR3 reads TGTGCCAGCAGTTTACTGACTGAGTACAATGAGCAGTTCTTC. The chain couples TRBV28 to TRBJ2-1; D is unresolved. The CDR3 contains 14 residues. The ends were cut back, 2 bases at V and 4 bases at J, with 9 bases in the middle. CDR1 and CDR2 from the germline V gene are MDHEN and SYDVKM.